Sequencing of this T cell receptor beta chain was carried out in a study of blood T cell repertoires in COVID-19. Study-wide background: Collection of acute and convalescent COVID-19 samples took place in the United States, Italy and Spain. PBMCs, B-cell-depleted T cells, or T cells provided the cDNA or gDNA that made up the material.

The V segment lost 5 bases and the J segment 8 bases; nucleotides outside the gene matches: 12. Germline V gene sequence: CDR1 SEHNR, CDR2 FQNEAQ (reference sequence). The CDR3 runs 16 residues. Followed longitudinally, the Seattle patients had been enrolled during active infection. In the authors' workflow: Reference gene primer amplification gave estimated nucleated cell counts. TCRdb's copy holds only in-frame clones and misses some; the assay was immunoSEQ multiplex PCR. From that table come the V and J calls and clone size; the DNA was used to work out D and trimming. The sample carries around 63,000 clones, roughly 72% recorded once.

This clonotype was obtained from a woman in her seventies with COVID-19, enrolled during active disease. The chain combines TRBV7-9 with TRBJ1-4, with 9 bases lining up with TRBD1. The source material was peripheral blood. The CDR3 DNA follows: TGTGCCAGCAGCGCCGCCGGGACAGGGTTCGGGGAAAAACTGTTTTTT. Amino acids: CASSAAGTGFGEKLFF.